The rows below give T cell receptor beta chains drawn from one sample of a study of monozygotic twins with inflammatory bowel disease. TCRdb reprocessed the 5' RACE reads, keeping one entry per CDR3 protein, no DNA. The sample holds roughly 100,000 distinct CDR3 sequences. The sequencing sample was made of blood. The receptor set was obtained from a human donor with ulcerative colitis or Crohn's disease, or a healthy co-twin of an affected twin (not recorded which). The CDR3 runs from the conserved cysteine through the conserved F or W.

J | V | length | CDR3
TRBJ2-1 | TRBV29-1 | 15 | CSVDKAGGRNNEQFF
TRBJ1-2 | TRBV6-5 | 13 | CASRMDSNYGYTF
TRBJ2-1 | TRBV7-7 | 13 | CASSLESGQEQFF
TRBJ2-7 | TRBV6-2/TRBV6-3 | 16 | CASSYVLAGLSYEQYF
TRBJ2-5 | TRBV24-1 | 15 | CATSERTGQQETQYF
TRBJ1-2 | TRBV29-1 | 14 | CSVSRQGLNYGYTF
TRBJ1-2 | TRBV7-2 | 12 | CASSLEKGGYTF
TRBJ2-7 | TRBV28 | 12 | CASSRDTLEQYF
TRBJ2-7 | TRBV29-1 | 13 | CSVSGGTSYEQYF
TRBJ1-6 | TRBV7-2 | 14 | CASSARQGGSPLHF
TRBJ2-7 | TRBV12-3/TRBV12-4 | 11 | CASAYRGEQYF
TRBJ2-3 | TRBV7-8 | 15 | CASFAQRIRTDTQYF
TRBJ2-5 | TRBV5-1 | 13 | CASSFVGEETQYF
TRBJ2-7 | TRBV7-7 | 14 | CASSPSGGSYEQYF
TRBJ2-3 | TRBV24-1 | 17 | CATSDFTRGGLVDTQYF
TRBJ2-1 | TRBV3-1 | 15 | CASSQSSGAYNEQFF
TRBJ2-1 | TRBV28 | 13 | CASSTGLVNEQFF
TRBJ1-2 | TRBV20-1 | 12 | CSASVSGYGYTF
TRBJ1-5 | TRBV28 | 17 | CASSLLKRAYSNQPQHF
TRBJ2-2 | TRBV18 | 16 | CASSPPGTANTGELFF
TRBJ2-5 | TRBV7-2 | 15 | CASSLSWGPQETQYF
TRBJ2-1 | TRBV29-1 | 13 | CSAEVRIPYEQFF
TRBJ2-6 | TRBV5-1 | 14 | CASTYLSGANVLTF
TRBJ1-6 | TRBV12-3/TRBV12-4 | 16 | CASSPRSGPSHSPLHF
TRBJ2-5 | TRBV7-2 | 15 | CASSLVLEAWETQYF
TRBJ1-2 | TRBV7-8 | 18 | CASSKGTGKRFQDYGYTF
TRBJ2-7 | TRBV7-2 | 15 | CASREGPDSSYEQYF
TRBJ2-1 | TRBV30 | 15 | CAWSYTGGMYNEQFF
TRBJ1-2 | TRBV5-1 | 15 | CASSSTGTENYGYTF
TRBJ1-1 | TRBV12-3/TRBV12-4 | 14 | CASSFQGGNTEAFF
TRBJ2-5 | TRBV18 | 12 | CASSGQQETQYF
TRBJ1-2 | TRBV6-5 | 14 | CASSYSRDSYGYTF
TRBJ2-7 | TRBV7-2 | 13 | CASSLSGSHEQYF
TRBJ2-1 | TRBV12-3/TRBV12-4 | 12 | CASIPNSGEQFF
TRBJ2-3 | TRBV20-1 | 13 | CSASGQNTDTQYF
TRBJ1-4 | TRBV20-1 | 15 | CSARDFGGADEKLFF
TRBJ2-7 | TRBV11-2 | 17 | CASSWGPEQGRIGEQYF
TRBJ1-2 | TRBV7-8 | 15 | CASSRTSPGNYGYTF
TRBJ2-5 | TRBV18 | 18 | CASSPLFTTGAYQETQYF
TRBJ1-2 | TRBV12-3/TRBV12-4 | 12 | CASSPVKGGYTF
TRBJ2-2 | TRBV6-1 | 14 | CARSNGVAGGELFF
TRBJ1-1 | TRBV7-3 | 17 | CASSFNRGDGMNTEAFF
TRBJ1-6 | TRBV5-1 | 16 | CASSNNRGKGNSPLHF
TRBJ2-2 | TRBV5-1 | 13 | CASSAGFPGELFF
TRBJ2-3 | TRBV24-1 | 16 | CATSDPLAGVLDTQYF
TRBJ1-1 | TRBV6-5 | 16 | CASSYREGTANTEAFF
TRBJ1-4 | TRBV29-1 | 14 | CSVSPGPGEEKLFF
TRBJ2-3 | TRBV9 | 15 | CASSVGSGPTDTQYF
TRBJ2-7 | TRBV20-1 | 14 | CSASSSGTRLEQYF
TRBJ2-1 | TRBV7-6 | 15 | CASSSAPGLYNEQFF
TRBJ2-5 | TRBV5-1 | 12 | CASSLSGETQYF
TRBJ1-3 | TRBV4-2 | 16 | CASSPPLQGAGNTIYF
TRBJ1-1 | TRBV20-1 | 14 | CSARESGRGSEAFF
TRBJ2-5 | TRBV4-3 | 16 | CASSQDRAGGQETQYF
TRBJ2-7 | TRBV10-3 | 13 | CAIRDRTGNEQYF
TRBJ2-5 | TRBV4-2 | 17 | CASSQVLAGGLEETQYF
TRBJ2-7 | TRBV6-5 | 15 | CASSYSIQGANEQYF
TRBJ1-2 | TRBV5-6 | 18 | CASSLLSGTGISVYGYTF